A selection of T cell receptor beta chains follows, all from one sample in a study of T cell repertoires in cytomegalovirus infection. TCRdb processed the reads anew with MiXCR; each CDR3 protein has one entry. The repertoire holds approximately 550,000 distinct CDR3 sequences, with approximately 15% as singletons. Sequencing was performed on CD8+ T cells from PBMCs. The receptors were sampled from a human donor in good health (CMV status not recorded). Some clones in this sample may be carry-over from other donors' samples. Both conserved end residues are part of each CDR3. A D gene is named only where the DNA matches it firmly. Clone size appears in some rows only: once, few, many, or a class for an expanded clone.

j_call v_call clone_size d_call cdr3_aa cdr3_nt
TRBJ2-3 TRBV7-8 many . CASSLFRRATSTDTQYF TGTGCCAGCAGCTTATTCCGGAGGGCGACTAGCACAGATACGCAGTATTTT
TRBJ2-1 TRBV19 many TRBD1 CASSARDSFYNEQFF TGTGCCAGTAGTGCCCGGGACAGCTTTTACAATGAGCAGTTCTTC
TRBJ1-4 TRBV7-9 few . CASSFVGIEKLFF TGTGCCAGCAGCTTTGTTGGAATTGAAAAACTGTTTTTT
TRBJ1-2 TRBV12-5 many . CASGPGGAFGYTF TGTGCTAGTGGCCCGGGGGGGGCCTTCGGCTACACCTTC
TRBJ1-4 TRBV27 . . CASSLSGHLNEKLFF TGTGCCAGCAGTTTATCGGGACATCTTAATGAAAAACTGTTTTTT
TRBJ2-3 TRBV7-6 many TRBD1 CASSPRERGRSTDTQYF TGTGCCAGCAGCCCGAGGGAGAGGGGGCGGTCCACAGATACGCAGTATTTT
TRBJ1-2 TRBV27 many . CASSSTGTANYGYTF TGTGCCAGCAGTTCGACAGGAACAGCTAACTATGGCTACACCTTC
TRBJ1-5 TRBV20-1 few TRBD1 CSAHLGQGVLNQPQHF TGCAGTGCTCATCTCGGACAGGGAGTCCTAAATCAGCCCCAGCATTTT
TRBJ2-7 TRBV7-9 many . CASSYGQSTSYEQYF TGTGCCAGCAGTTATGGACAGTCGACCTCCTACGAGCAGTACTTC
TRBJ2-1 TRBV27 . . CASSYSSGYSYNEQFF TGTGCCAGCAGCTATTCCAGCGGGTATTCCTACAATGAGCAGTTCTTC
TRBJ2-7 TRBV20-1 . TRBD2 CSAYSTSGGANNAYEQYF TGCAGTGCTTACAGCACTAGCGGGGGGGCCAATAACGCCTACGAGCAGTACTTC
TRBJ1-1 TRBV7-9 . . CATIPAEAFF TGTGCCACTATTCCCGCTGAAGCTTTCTTT
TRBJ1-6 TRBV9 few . CASSVDTFSYNSPLHF TGTGCCAGCAGCGTAGACACCTTCTCCTATAATTCACCCCTCCACTTT
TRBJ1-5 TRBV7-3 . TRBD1 CASSLARDSGARSNQPQHF TGTGCCAGCAGCTTAGCCCGGGACAGCGGGGCAAGAAGCAATCAGCCCCAGCATTTT
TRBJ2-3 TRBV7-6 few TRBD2 CASRFPGLAGSSTDTQYF TGTGCCAGCAGGTTTCCGGGACTAGCCGGTTCTAGCACAGATACGCAGTATTTT
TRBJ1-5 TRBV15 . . CATSRHPQLRDINSNQPQHF TGTGCCACCAGCAGACACCCCCAACTGAGGGACATCAATAGCAATCAGCCCCAGCATTTT
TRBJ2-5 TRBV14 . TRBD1 CASSLWTGGRETQYF TGTGCCAGCAGCCTCTGGACAGGGGGCCGAGAGACCCAGTACTTC
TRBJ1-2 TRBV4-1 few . CASSQVLLRGNGYTF TGCGCCAGCAGCCAAGTTCTCTTAAGGGGTAATGGCTACACCTTC
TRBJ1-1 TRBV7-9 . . CASSSLQGNGNTEAFF TGTGCCAGCAGTTCCCTACAGGGAAATGGTAACACTGAAGCTTTCTTT
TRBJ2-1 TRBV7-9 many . CASTPTSQNEQFF TGTGCCAGCACCCCCACGTCGCAAAATGAGCAGTTCTTC
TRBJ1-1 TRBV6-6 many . CASSYGPYGTEAFF TGTGCCAGCAGTTACGGGCCTTACGGCACTGAAGCTTTCTTT
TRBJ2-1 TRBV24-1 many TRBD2 CATSDQSGTTYNEQFF TGTGCCACCAGTGATCAGAGCGGGACTACCTACAATGAGCAGTTCTTC
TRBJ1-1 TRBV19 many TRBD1 CATGQGQVEAFF TGTGCCACCGGACAGGGGCAGGTTGAAGCTTTCTTT
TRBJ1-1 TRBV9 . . CASSVGGRGGGTEAFF TGTGCCAGCAGCGTAGGGGGCCGAGGAGGGGGCACTGAAGCTTTCTTT
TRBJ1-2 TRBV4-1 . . CASSQAVGGSYGYTF TGCGCCAGCAGCCAGGCAGTAGGGGGGAGCTATGGCTACACCTTC
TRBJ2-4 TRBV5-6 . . CASSSGTGAKNIQYF TGTGCCAGCAGCTCCGGGACCGGAGCCAAAAACATTCAGTACTTC
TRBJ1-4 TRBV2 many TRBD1 CAIADRGSTEKLFF TGTGCCATCGCGGACAGGGGGTCAACGGAAAAACTGTTTTTT
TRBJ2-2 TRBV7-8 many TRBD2 CASSTKGLDLNTGELFF TGTGCCAGCAGCACGAAGGGACTAGACCTCAACACCGGGGAGCTGTTTTTT
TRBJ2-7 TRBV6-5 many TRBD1 CASSYRGQTYEQYF TGTGCCAGCAGTTACCGGGGACAGACCTACGAGCAGTACTTC
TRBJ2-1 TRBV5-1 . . CASSLSLVPYNEQFF TGCGCCAGCAGCTTATCATTAGTCCCCTACAATGAGCAGTTCTTC
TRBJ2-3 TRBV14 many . CASSHGRTTYYDTQYF TGTGCCAGCAGCCACGGCCGGACAACCTACTACGATACGCAGTATTTT
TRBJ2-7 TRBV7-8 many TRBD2 CASSFEREDSYEQYF TGTGCCAGCAGCTTTGAGCGGGAGGATTCCTACGAGCAGTACTTC